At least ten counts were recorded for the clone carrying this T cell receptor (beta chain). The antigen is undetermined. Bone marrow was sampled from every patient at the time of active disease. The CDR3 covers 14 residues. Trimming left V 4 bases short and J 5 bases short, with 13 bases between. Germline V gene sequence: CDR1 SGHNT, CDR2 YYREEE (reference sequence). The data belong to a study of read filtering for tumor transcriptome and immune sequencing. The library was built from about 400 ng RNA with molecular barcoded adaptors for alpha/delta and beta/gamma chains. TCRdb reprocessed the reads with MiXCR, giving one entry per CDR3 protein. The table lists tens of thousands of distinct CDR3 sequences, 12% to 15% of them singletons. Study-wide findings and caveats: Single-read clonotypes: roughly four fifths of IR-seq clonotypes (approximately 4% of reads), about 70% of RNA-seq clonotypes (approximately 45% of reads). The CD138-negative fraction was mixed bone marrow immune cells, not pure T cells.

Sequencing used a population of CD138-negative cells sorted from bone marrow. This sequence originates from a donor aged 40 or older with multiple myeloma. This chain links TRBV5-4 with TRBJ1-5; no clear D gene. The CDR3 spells CASSQERAYQPQHF. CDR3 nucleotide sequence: TGTGCCAGCAGCCAAGAGAGGGCCTATCAGCCCCAGCATTTT. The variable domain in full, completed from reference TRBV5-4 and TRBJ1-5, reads ETGVTQSPTHLIKTRGQQVTLRCSSQSGHNTVSWYQQALGQGPQFIFQYYREEENGRGNFPPRFSGLQFPNYSSELNVNALELDDSALYLCASSQERAYQPQHFGDGTRLSIL.